Shown below are 5 T cell receptor beta chains from a single sample sequenced in a study of CD8+CD57+ T cells in acquired aplastic anemia. Previously, flow cytometry had revealed CD8+CD57+ cell expansion in the patients chosen for sequencing. TCR beta VDJ and CDR3 were profiled, and genomic DNA was the template. TCRdb analysed the reads with MiXCR anew, one entry per CDR3 protein. The repertoire holds approximately 130,000 distinct CDR3 sequences, with roughly 40% as singletons. Sequenced: sorted CD4+, CD8+, or CD8+CD57+ T cells (not recorded which) from PBMCs. Every receptor here comes from a human donor with aplastic anemia.

V is TRBV12-3 or TRBV12-4 and J is TRBJ1-2, with D possibly being TRBD1 (5 bases). This CDR3 has 15 residues. V gave up 2 bases and J gave up 4 bases, with 14 bases separating them. The CDR3 coding sequence is TGTGCCAGCAGTTTACTGATGGGGGGACCCTATGGCTACACCTTC. The encoded protein is CASSLLMGGPYGYTF.

This clonotype was counted many times. The chain uses TRBV19 and TRBJ1-6, with D possibly TRBD1 on 6 matching bases. Germline CDR1 LNHDA, CDR2 SQIVND (reference sequence). V shed 1 base and J shed 10 bases, with 14 bases lying between them. This CDR3 has 15 amino acids. CDR3 coding DNA: TGTGCCAGTAGTATAGTTTGGGCAGGGGAGTCACCCCTCCACTTT. Translation: CASSIVWAGESPLHF.

This clonotype was observed at least ten times. This rearrangement joins TRBV4-3 to TRBJ1-2; D is perhaps TRBD1 (5 bases). There are 13 residues in the CDR3. V was shortened by 3 bases and J by 3 bases, with 8 bases between the two germline ends. Germline V lookup: CDR1 LGHNA, CDR2 YSLEER. This chain's CDR3 is CASSQRDHYGYTF. The CDR3 DNA is TGCGCCAGCAGCCAGCGGGACCACTATGGCTACACCTTC.

V is TRBV15 and J is TRBJ1-5, with D unclear. V lost 1 base and J lost 9, with 10 bases in between. Germline V CDR1 and CDR2: LNHNV, YYDKDF (reference sequence). This CDR3 is 13 amino acids long. CDR3 DNA sequence: TGTGCCACCAGCAGAGGTGTCGAGGCGCCCCAGCATTTT. Protein product: CATSRGVEAPQHF.

This clonotype occurred many times. The chain combines TRBV6-1 with TRBJ1-2; weak D call: TRBD1 (5 bases). The CDR3 runs 14 residues. Trimming shortened V by 8 bases and J by 0 bases, and 13 bases separated the two germline ends. Germline CDR1 MNHNS, CDR2 SASEGT. CDR3 protein: CASAGHLSNYGYTF. CDR3 nucleotide sequence: TGTGCCAGCGCTGGACACCTTTCTAACTATGGCTACACCTTC.